The rows below give T cell receptor beta chains drawn from one sample of a study of blood T cells in healthy people across ages. A single record per CDR3 protein comes from TCRdb applying MiXCR to the 5' RACE reads. The sample lists 650,000 to 800,000 distinct CDR3 sequences, 40% to 50% seen once, with about a fifth in the top ten. The specimen was blood. These receptors all come from a man in his sixties in good health. CDR3s include the opening cysteine and the closing phenylalanine or tryptophan. D genes are given only for firm matches. The size entry is marked missing in some rows and otherwise reads once, few, many or a size class.

j_gene: TRBJ2-1; d_gene: NA; v_gene: TRBV7-2; abundance: few; CDR3aa: CASSLAVGVPLDEQFF; CDR3nt: TGTGCCAGCAGCTTAGCGGTCGGGGTCCCCCTTGATGAGCAGTTCTTC
j_gene: TRBJ2-2; d_gene: NA; v_gene: TRBV27; abundance: many; CDR3aa: CASSLGRTGELFF; CDR3nt: TGTGCCAGCAGTTTAGGGCGGACAGGGGAGCTGTTTTTT
j_gene: TRBJ2-3; d_gene: TRBD2; v_gene: TRBV15; abundance: NA; CDR3aa: CAASRGLAGAEDTQYF; CDR3nt: TGTGCCGCCAGCAGAGGACTAGCGGGGGCCGAGGATACGCAGTATTTT
j_gene: TRBJ1-5; d_gene: NA; v_gene: TRBV7-9; abundance: NA; CDR3aa: CASSPGFSNQPQHF; CDR3nt: TGTGCCAGCAGCCCCGGGTTTAGCAATCAGCCCCAGCATTTT
j_gene: TRBJ2-6; d_gene: TRBD1; v_gene: TRBV15; abundance: few; CDR3aa: CATSSDRAPGANVLTF; CDR3nt: TGTGCCACCAGCAGCGACAGGGCCCCTGGGGCCAACGTCCTGACTTTC
j_gene: TRBJ1-2; d_gene: NA; v_gene: TRBV5-6; abundance: NA; CDR3aa: CASSLGRLEGYTF; CDR3nt: TGTGCCAGCAGCTTGGGCAGACTGGAAGGCTACACCTTC
j_gene: TRBJ1-5; d_gene: NA; v_gene: TRBV7-8; abundance: few; CDR3aa: CASSLVGAGYLPQHF; CDR3nt: TGTGCCAGCAGCTTAGTCGGGGCAGGGTATTTGCCCCAGCATTTT
j_gene: TRBJ2-1; d_gene: NA; v_gene: TRBV15; abundance: NA; CDR3aa: CATSRDRVSSYEQFF; CDR3nt: TGTGCCACCAGCAGAGACAGGGTTAGCTCCTACGAGCAGTTCTTC
j_gene: TRBJ2-5; d_gene: TRBD1; v_gene: TRBV2; abundance: few; CDR3aa: CASTKYSGGGETQYF; CDR3nt: TGTGCCAGCACCAAATATTCAGGGGGTGGCGAGACCCAGTACTTC
j_gene: TRBJ2-7; d_gene: TRBD2; v_gene: TRBV15; abundance: NA; CDR3aa: CATSDFTSGGVYEQYF; CDR3nt: TGTGCCACCAGCGACTTCACTAGCGGGGGAGTTTACGAGCAGTACTTC
j_gene: TRBJ2-3; d_gene: TRBD1; v_gene: TRBV20-1; abundance: NA; CDR3aa: CSARIGQGSTDTQYF; CDR3nt: TGCAGTGCTAGAATAGGACAGGGGAGCACAGATACGCAGTATTTT
j_gene: TRBJ2-1; d_gene: TRBD2; v_gene: TRBV2; abundance: NA; CDR3aa: CASSLRLAGWDNEQFF; CDR3nt: TGTGCCAGCAGTCTGAGACTAGCGGGGTGGGACAATGAGCAGTTCTTC
j_gene: TRBJ2-7; d_gene: TRBD1; v_gene: TRBV6-1; abundance: many; CDR3aa: CASSEVGLRDRPRSSYEQYF; CDR3nt: TGTGCCAGCAGTGAAGTGGGGCTCCGGGACAGACCACGGAGCTCCTACGAGCAGTACTTC
j_gene: TRBJ2-7; d_gene: TRBD2; v_gene: TRBV15; abundance: NA; CDR3aa: CATSAGGIRYEQYF; CDR3nt: TGTGCCACCAGCGCGGGGGGGATAAGGTACGAGCAGTACTTC
j_gene: TRBJ1-4; d_gene: NA; v_gene: TRBV20-1; abundance: few; CDR3aa: CSANPGTAGSEKLFF; CDR3nt: TGCAGTGCTAACCCAGGGACGGCGGGGAGCGAAAAACTGTTTTTT
j_gene: TRBJ2-7; d_gene: NA; v_gene: TRBV25-1; abundance: few; CDR3aa: CASRPVGGSLEQYF; CDR3nt: TGTGCCAGCCGGCCGGTGGGGGGTTCCCTCGAGCAGTACTTC
j_gene: TRBJ2-3; d_gene: TRBD2; v_gene: TRBV20-1; abundance: few; CDR3aa: CSAKARTSGYTDTQYF; CDR3nt: TGCAGTGCAAAGGCCCGGACTAGCGGATACACAGATACGCAGTATTTT
j_gene: TRBJ2-1; d_gene: TRBD2; v_gene: TRBV5-6; abundance: NA; CDR3aa: CASSLTSGSNEQFF; CDR3nt: TGTGCCAGCAGCTTGACTAGCGGGTCTAATGAGCAGTTCTTC
j_gene: TRBJ1-2; d_gene: NA; v_gene: TRBV6-2/TRBV6-3; abundance: NA; CDR3aa: CASSSAARGYTF; CDR3nt: TGTGCCAGCAGTTCCGCGGCACGAGGCTACACCTTC
j_gene: TRBJ1-2; d_gene: NA; v_gene: TRBV7-9; abundance: NA; CDR3aa: CASSQAAGAYYGYTF; CDR3nt: TGTGCCAGCAGTCAAGCCGCGGGGGCTTACTATGGCTACACCTTC
j_gene: TRBJ2-1; d_gene: NA; v_gene: TRBV12-3/TRBV12-4; abundance: once; CDR3aa: CASSLNWAISYNEPFF; CDR3nt: TGTGCCAGCAGTTTGAACTGGGCTATCTCCTACAATGAGCCGTTCTTC
j_gene: TRBJ1-2; d_gene: NA; v_gene: TRBV6-2/TRBV6-3; abundance: few; CDR3aa: CASSPPVERTAGYTF; CDR3nt: TGTGCCAGCAGCCCCCCGGTCGAAAGAACGGCCGGCTACACCTTC
j_gene: TRBJ2-6; d_gene: NA; v_gene: TRBV28; abundance: many; CDR3aa: CASSPSPGLGTGANVLTF; CDR3nt: TGTGCCAGCAGTCCGAGTCCGGGCCTCGGGACTGGGGCCAACGTCCTGACTTTC
j_gene: TRBJ2-7; d_gene: NA; v_gene: TRBV7-2; abundance: NA; CDR3aa: CASSPLTKNYEQYF; CDR3nt: TGTGCCAGCAGCCCCTTGACCAAAAACTACGAGCAGTACTTC
j_gene: TRBJ2-5; d_gene: TRBD1; v_gene: TRBV5-1; abundance: few; CDR3aa: CASTMGQEKETQYF; CDR3nt: TGCGCCAGCACCATGGGACAGGAGAAAGAGACCCAGTACTTC